This is a list of T cell receptor beta chains from one sample in a study of radiotherapy plus CTLA-4 blockade in lung cancer. The data were produced by immunoSEQ multiplex PCR, yet TCRdb's version contains in-frame clones alone and is incomplete. The data hold about 39,000 clones, with approximately 79% observed a single time. Sample: peripheral blood, taken from a patient treated with radiotherapy plus ipilimumab. The receptors stem from a human donor with non-small cell lung cancer that progressed on radiotherapy plus ipilimumab. CDR3s include the opening cysteine and the closing phenylalanine or tryptophan. The order of the fields is V gene, J gene, CDR3 protein.

v_gene: TRBV19
j_gene: TRBJ1-5
CDR3aa: CASSILQGGYSNQPQHF

v_gene: TRBV6-1
j_gene: TRBJ1-4
CDR3aa: CASSEALPRAGKNEKLFF

v_gene: TRBV7-9
j_gene: TRBJ2-5
CDR3aa: CASSNAGGPQETQYF

v_gene: TRBV5-1
j_gene: TRBJ2-3
CDR3aa: CASRPGLAPTDTQYF

v_gene: TRBV19
j_gene: TRBJ2-4
CDR3aa: CASSAPGGYIQYF

v_gene: TRBV5-1
j_gene: TRBJ2-2
CDR3aa: CASTKRQDTGELFF

v_gene: TRBV27
j_gene: TRBJ1-2
CDR3aa: CASSLSRGRGEGYTF

v_gene: TRBV9
j_gene: TRBJ1-2
CDR3aa: CASSAETGANNYGYTF

v_gene: TRBV14
j_gene: TRBJ1-1
CDR3aa: CASSLAPGQASEAFF

v_gene: TRBV7-6
j_gene: TRBJ2-7
CDR3aa: CASSRARGNSYEQYF

v_gene: TRBV7-6
j_gene: TRBJ2-5
CDR3aa: CASSLDPPRVDRKQETQYF

v_gene: TRBV6-5
j_gene: TRBJ1-6
CDR3aa: CASSYGGEVSPLHF

v_gene: TRBV19
j_gene: TRBJ1-2
CDR3aa: CASRGTGGDGYTF

v_gene: TRBV5-5
j_gene: TRBJ2-7
CDR3aa: CASSGLAGAYEQYF

v_gene: TRBV6-5
j_gene: TRBJ1-4
CDR3aa: CASKSGTANEKLFF

v_gene: TRBV5-1
j_gene: TRBJ1-6
CDR3aa: CASSSGTEARGNSPLHF

v_gene: TRBV12-5
j_gene: TRBJ1-1
CDR3aa: CASGPLGRMNTEAFF

v_gene: TRBV21-1
j_gene: TRBJ1-1
CDR3aa: CASKYGTGGVDTEAFF

v_gene: TRBV18
j_gene: TRBJ2-2
CDR3aa: CASSPQKGTGTGELFF

v_gene: TRBV19
j_gene: TRBJ2-5
CDR3aa: CASSIRESAQYF

v_gene: TRBV5-1
j_gene: TRBJ2-5
CDR3aa: CASSFEGLGETQYF

v_gene: TRBV19
j_gene: TRBJ2-7
CDR3aa: CASTTSWDSSYEQYF

v_gene: TRBV5-1
j_gene: TRBJ1-2
CDR3aa: CASSEGTGRDGYTF

v_gene: TRBV6-1
j_gene: TRBJ2-5
CDR3aa: CASSEDSRQETQYF

v_gene: TRBV18
j_gene: TRBJ2-3
CDR3aa: CASSPSTDTQYF

v_gene: TRBV15
j_gene: TRBJ1-2
CDR3aa: CATSPVGGVGYTF

v_gene: TRBV10-3
j_gene: TRBJ1-2
CDR3aa: CAISESGQGSHYGYTF

v_gene: TRBV4-1
j_gene: TRBJ2-3
CDR3aa: CASSQKDGTSGGAMDTQYF